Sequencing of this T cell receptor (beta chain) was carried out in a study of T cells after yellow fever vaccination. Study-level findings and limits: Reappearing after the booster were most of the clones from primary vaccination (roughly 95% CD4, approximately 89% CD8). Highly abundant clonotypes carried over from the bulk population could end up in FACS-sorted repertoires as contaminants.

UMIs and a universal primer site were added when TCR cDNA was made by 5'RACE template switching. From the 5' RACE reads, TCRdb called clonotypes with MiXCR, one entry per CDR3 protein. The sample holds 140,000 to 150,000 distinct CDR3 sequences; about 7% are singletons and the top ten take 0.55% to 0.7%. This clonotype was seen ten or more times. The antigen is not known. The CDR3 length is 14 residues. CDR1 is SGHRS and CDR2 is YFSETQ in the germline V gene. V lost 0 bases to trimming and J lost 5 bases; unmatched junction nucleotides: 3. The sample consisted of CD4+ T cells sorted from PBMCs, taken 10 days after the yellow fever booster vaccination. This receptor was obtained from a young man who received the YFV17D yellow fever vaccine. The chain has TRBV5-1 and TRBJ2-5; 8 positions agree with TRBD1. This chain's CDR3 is CASSLEDRVETQYF. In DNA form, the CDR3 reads TGCGCCAGCAGCTTGGAGGACAGGGTGGAGACCCAGTACTTC.